The 14 T cell receptor beta chains below all came from one sample that was sequenced in a study of blood T cell repertoires in COVID-19. The data were produced by immunoSEQ multiplex PCR, yet TCRdb's version contains in-frame clones alone and is incomplete. The table lists some 140,000 clones, around four fifths of them singletons. The sequencing sample was made of peripheral blood. These receptors all come from a human donor in a cohort sampled during active COVID-19.

The chain joins TRBV10-3 to TRBJ1-1; no clear D gene. Germline values: CDR1 ENHRY, CDR2 SYGVKD. This CDR3 spans 14 amino acids. The ends were cut back, 3 bases at V and 6 bases at J, with 14 bases in the middle. CDR3 region: CAISDTKVESEAFF. The CDR3 region has the DNA TGTGCCATCAGTGACACGAAAGTTGAGTCTGAAGCTTTCTTT.

The chain joins TRBV3-1 (or the pseudogene TRBV3-2) to TRBJ2-3, with a possible D match to TRBD2 (6 bases). The CDR3 extends over 15 amino acids. Germline CDR1 and CDR2: LGHDT and YNNKEL (reference sequence). The ends were cut back, 3 bases at V and 2 bases at J, with 12 bases in the middle. CDR3 residues: CASSHGGAYTDTQYF. CDR3 DNA: TGTGCCAGCAGCCACGGCGGGGCCTACACAGATACGCAGTATTTT.

The rearrangement links TRBV10-3 to TRBJ2-3; 8 positions match TRBD2. Germline values: CDR1 ENHRY, CDR2 SYGVKD. The CDR3 has 14 amino acids. V was clipped by 4 bases and J by 6 bases; unmatched bases: 6. This chain's CDR3 is CAISASGGLDTQYF. CDR3 coding DNA: TGTGCCATCAGTGCCTCGGGGGGGCTTGATACGCAGTATTTT.

The rearrangement links TRBV10-3 to TRBJ2-7; possibly TRBD2 for D (6 bases). CDR1 is ENHRY, CDR2 SYGVKD, per germline. CDR3 length: 15 residues. Trimming removed 6 bases from V and 6 bases from J, with 21 bases in between. The CDR3, as DNA: TGTGCCATCAGAGCACCTCCGGGGATGGGAGGCGAGCAGTACTTC. Translated: CAIRAPPGMGGEQYF.

The genes are TRBV2 and TRBJ1-6, with 7 bases fitting TRBD1. V was clipped by 6 bases and J by 5 bases; unmatched bases: 4. Looked up from germline, CDR1 is SNHLY and CDR2 is FYNNEI. The CDR3 has 14 residues. The CDR3 coding sequence is TGTGCCAGCAGGCGGGACAGCGATAATTCACCCCTCCACTTT. Translation gives CASRRDSDNSPLHF.

This clone was counted a single time. The chain links TRBV6-5 to TRBJ2-7; 8 nucleotides agree with TRBD2. V gave up 5 bases and J gave up 2 bases; unmatched junction bases: 2. Germline CDR1 and CDR2: MNHEY and SVGAGI. The CDR3 is 13 amino acids. This CDR3 is CASSKGLAYEQYF. DNA of the CDR3: TGTGCCAGCAGTAAGGGACTAGCCTACGAGCAGTACTTC.

The CDR3 DNA reads as TGCGCCAGCAGTGAAGGAGACCTTGGGTACGAGCAGTACTTC. This codes for CASSEGDLGYEQYF. The V gene is TRBV10-1, the J gene TRBJ2-7; D is unclear. V lost 3 bases to trimming and J lost 4 bases, with 13 bases between them. This CDR3 comprises 14 residues. Germline V gene data show CDR1 as WNHNN and CDR2 as SYGVQD (reference sequence).

The V call is TRBV11-2, the J call TRBJ2-1; 11 bases are a match to TRBD2. From germline, CDR1 is SGHAT and CDR2 FQNNGV. The CDR3 runs to 14 residues. V lost 3 bases and J lost 15; bases outside the gene matches: 10. The CDR3 DNA is TGTGCCAGCAGCTTCATTTCTAGCGGGGGGACACTGTTCTTC. It codes for CASSFISSGGTLFF.

V and J are TRBV7-9 and TRBJ1-1; 7 bases are a match to TRBD1. This CDR3 spans 14 amino acids. With V trimmed by 5 bases and J by 6 bases, 9 bases remained unmatched. Germline V gene data show CDR1 as SEHNR and CDR2 as FQNEAQ (reference sequence). The CDR3 region has the DNA TGTGCCAGCAGCAAATTGCCAGGGGGACCTGAAGCTTTCTTT. This translates into CASSKLPGGPEAFF. Filled out from reference TRBV7-9 and TRBJ1-1, the complete variable domain reads DTGVSQNPRHKITKRGQNVTFRCDPISEHNRLYWYRQTLGQGPEFLTYFQNEAQLEKSRLLSDRFSAERPKGSFSTLEIQRTEQGDSAMYLCASSKLPGGPEAFFGQGTRLTVV.

The chain couples TRBV30 to TRBJ1-5; 7 nucleotides agree with TRBD1. The CDR3 has 14 amino acids. Germline lookup yields CDR1 GTSNPN and CDR2 SVGIG (reference sequence). V was pared by 6 bases and J by 6 bases, with 11 bases of the junction left unmatched. The CDR3 sequence is CACSHRDSGQPQHF. The CDR3 DNA sequence: TGTGCCTGTTCCCACAGGGACAGTGGTCAGCCCCAGCATTTT. Together with reference TRBV30 and TRBJ1-5, the CDR3 gives the full variable domain: SQTIHQWPATLVQPVGSPLSLECTVEGTSNPNLYWYRQAAGRGLQLLFYSVGIGQISSEVPQNLSASRPQDRQFILSSKKLLLSDSGFYLCACSHRDSGQPQHFGDGTRLSIL.

The J gene is TRBJ2-3, the V gene TRBV5-8; possible D gene TRBD1, 6 bases. CDR3 size: 18 residues. Deletions cut 5 bases from V and 4 bases from J, with 26 bases between. Germline V lookup: CDR1 SGHTS, CDR2 YDEGEE. In nucleotides, the CDR3 is TGTGCCAGCAGTTTTCAGCCCGGGACACCGGTGCCGGCAGATACGCAGTATTTT. Amino acid sequence: CASSFQPGTPVPADTQYF.

The CDR3 DNA is TGTGCCAGCAGCTTAAGTTCCCGGCGGTCCCCGGCTGGCTACACCTTC. As protein: CASSLSSRRSPAGYTF. V gene TRBV11-3 combines with J gene TRBJ1-2; unclear D gene. This CDR3 spans 16 amino acids. From germline, CDR1 is SGHNT and CDR2 YENEEA. The ends were cut back, 2 bases at V and 7 bases at J, with 20 bases in the middle.

This CDR3 is CASSVDTGGRQETQYF. CDR3 nucleotide sequence: TGTGCCAGCAGCGTGGACACAGGGGGAAGACAAGAGACCCAGTACTTC. The chain links TRBV9 to TRBJ2-5, with 8 bases matching TRBD1. The germline CDR1 and CDR2 sequences are SGDLS and YYNGEE. Trimming removed 2 bases from V and 2 bases from J; junction bases left unmatched: 8. The CDR3 runs to 16 residues.

The rearrangement uses TRBV7-9 and TRBJ1-6, with 10 bases fitting TRBD1. The CDR3 has 15 residues. Trimming cost V 4 bases and J 7 bases; bases outside gene matches: 4. Germline V gene sequence: CDR1 SEHNR, CDR2 FQNEAQ (reference sequence). CDR3 sequence reads: CASSSQTGGNSPLHF. The CDR3 coding sequence is TGTGCCAGCAGCTCCCAGACAGGGGGCAATTCACCCCTCCACTTT.